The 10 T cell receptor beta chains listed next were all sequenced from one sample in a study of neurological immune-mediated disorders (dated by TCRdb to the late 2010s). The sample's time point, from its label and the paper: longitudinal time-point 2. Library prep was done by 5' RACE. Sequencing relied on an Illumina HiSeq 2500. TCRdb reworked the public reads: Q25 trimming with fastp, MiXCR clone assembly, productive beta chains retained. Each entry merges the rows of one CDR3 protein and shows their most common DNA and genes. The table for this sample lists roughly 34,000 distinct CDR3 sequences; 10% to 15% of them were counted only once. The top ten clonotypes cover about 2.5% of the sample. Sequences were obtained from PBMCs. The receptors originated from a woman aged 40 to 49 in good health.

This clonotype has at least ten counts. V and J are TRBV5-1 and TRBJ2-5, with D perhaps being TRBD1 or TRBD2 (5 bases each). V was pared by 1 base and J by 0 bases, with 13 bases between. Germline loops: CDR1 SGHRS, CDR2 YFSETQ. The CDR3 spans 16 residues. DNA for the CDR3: TGCGCCAGCAGCTTGTTCGGGGCTACGTACCAAGAGACCCAGTACTTC. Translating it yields CASSLFGATYQETQYF.

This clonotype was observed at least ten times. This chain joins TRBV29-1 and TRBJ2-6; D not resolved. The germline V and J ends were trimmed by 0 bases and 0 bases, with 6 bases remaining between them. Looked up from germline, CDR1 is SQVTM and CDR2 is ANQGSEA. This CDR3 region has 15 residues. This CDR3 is CSVEDASSGANVLTF. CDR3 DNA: TGCAGCGTTGAAGATGCTAGCTCTGGGGCCAACGTCCTGACTTTC.

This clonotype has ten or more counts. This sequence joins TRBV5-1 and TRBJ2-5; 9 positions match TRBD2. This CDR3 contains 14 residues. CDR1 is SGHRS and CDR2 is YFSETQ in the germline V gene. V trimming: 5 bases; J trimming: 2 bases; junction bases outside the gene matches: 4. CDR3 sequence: CASSSGGTQETQYF. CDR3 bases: TGCGCCAGCAGTAGCGGGGGCACACAAGAGACCCAGTACTTC.

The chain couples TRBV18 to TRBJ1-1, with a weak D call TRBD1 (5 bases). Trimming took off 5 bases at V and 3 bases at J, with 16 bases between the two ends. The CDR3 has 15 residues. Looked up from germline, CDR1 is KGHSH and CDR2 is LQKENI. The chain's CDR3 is CASSGGTLRHTEAFF. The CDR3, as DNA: TGTGCCAGCTCAGGCGGGACCTTAAGACACACTGAAGCTTTCTTT.

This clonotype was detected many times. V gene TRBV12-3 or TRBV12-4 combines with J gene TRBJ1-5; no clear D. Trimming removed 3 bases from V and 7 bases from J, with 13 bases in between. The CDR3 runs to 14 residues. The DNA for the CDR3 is TGTGCCAGCAGTTTTGATAAGGGTTCGCAGCCCCAGCATTTT. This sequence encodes CASSFDKGSQPQHF.

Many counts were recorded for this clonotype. CDR3 loop: CATSDSGLTSGNQPQHF. CDR3 nucleotides: TGTGCCACCAGTGACTCCGGGCTAACCTCGGGCAATCAGCCCCAGCATTTT. The genes are TRBV24-1 and TRBJ1-5, with D unclear. The CDR3 is 17 residues long. CDR1 and CDR2 from the germline V gene are KGHDR and SFDVKD. Trimming cost V 4 bases and J 2 bases, with 17 bases left between them.

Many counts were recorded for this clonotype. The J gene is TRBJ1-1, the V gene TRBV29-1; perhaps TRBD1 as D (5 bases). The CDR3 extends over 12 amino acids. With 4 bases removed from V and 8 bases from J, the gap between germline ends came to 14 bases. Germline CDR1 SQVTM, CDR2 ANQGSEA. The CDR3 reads CSVALQGSEAFF. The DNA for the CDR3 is TGCAGCGTTGCTCTTCAGGGATCAGAAGCTTTCTTT.

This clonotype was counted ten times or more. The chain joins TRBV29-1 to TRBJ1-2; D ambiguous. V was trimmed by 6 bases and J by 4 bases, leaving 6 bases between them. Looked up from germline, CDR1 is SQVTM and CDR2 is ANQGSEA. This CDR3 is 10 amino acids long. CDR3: CSVASYGYTF. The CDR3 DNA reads TGCAGCGTGGCCAGCTATGGCTACACCTTC.

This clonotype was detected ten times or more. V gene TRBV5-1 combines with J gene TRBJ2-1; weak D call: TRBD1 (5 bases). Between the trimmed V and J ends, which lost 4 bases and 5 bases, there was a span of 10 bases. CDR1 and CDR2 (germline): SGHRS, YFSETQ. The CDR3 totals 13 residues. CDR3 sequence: CASSIGQNNEQFF. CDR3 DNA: TGCGCCAGCAGCATTGGACAAAACAATGAGCAGTTCTTC.

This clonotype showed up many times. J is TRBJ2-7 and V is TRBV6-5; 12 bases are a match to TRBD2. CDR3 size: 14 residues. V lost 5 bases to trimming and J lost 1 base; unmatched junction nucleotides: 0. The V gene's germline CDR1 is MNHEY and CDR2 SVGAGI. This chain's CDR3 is CASSLAGGSYEQYF. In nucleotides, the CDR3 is TGTGCCAGCAGTCTAGCGGGGGGGTCCTACGAGCAGTACTTC.